This T cell receptor beta chain was obtained from a study of T cells in Graves' hyperthyroidism and ophthalmopathy. RNA transcripts gave rise to amplified TCR beta CDR3 regions. The HTBI primer set served for first-round RT-PCR of the TCR CDR3. Each CDR3 protein gets one entry after TCRdb re-called the multiplex PCR reads with MiXCR. In the table there are some 300,000 distinct CDR3 sequences, about 14% of which are singletons. Germline V gene sequence: CDR1 MNHNS, CDR2 SASEGT. The CDR3 consists of 16 residues. Trimming took off 5 bases at V and 0 bases at J, with 13 bases between the two ends. This clonotype showed up many times. The study excluded patients with uncontrolled infection, other autoimmune disease, pregnancy or lactation.

The receptor comes from a woman between 25 and 40 years old with Graves' hyperthyroidism that later progressed to Graves' ophthalmopathy. Sequencing was done on a sample of blood. The V and J genes are TRBV6-1 and TRBJ2-2; no definite D call. The CDR3 sequence is CASSYGRKANTGELFF. The CDR3 DNA reads as TGTGCCAGCAGTTACGGACGGAAAGCGAACACCGGGGAGCTGTTTTTT.